This is a list of T cell receptor beta chains from one sample in a study of tissue T cells after allogeneic stem cell transplantation. The protocol was immunoSEQ multiplex PCR, while the TCRdb copy is restricted to in-frame clones and leaves out a portion. The sample consists of 3,000 to 4,000 clones, over 65% of them appearing once. The sequencing here drew on left colon tissue, taken at autopsy. The receptors were sampled from an older male patient with steroid-refractory graft-versus-host disease after an allogeneic stem cell transplant. The T cells may partly be graft donor cells. Both conserved end residues are part of each CDR3. Fields, in order: V gene, CDR3 protein.

V: TRBV7-7; CDR3: CASSAGQLEEQYF
V: TRBV19; CDR3: CATGDGWSPLHF
V: TRBV5-4; CDR3: CASSLWELGGQPQHF
V: TRBV25-1; CDR3: CASSENTEAFF
V: TRBV5-4; CDR3: CASSLGVVSGNTIYF
V: TRBV6-4; CDR3: CASSGTGGSYNEQFF
V: TRBV3-1/TRBV3-2; CDR3: CASSPGVLGEQYF
V: TRBV5-1; CDR3: CASSLDRQVDEQLFF
V: TRBV4-1; CDR3: CASSQALSSYEQYF
V: TRBV5-1; CDR3: CASSLLAGQETQYF
V: TRBV2; CDR3: CASSSGQGGNQPQHF
V: TRBV4-2; CDR3: CASSQATSGVIYEQYF
V: TRBV11-3; CDR3: CASSLDGTSVFYEQYF
V: TRBV7-6; CDR3: CASSFGSSYNEQFF
V: TRBV14; CDR3: CASSLTQGIYEQYF
V: TRBV12-3/TRBV12-4; CDR3: CASRTGTVDTQYF